This T cell receptor (beta chain) was captured by sequencing in a study of T cells in Graves' hyperthyroidism and ophthalmopathy (dated by TCRdb to between 2018 and 2021). For the wider study: Peripheral blood was collected at initial diagnosis, before any treatment. TCR Vbeta CDR3 sequencing of 140 or so peripheral blood samples (43 ophthalmopathy, around 80 hyperthyroidism and around 17 progressor patients) is reported in the paper. TCR V-J signatures able to tell the groups apart were searched for in a discovery cohort of some 100 patients, of whom 40 to 45 had Graves' ophthalmopathy and some 60 had stable Graves' hyperthyroidism. Prospective prediction of ophthalmopathy was tested in an independent validation cohort consisting of some 20 hyperthyroidism patients and some 17 patients who later progressed to ophthalmopathy. After blood sampling, hyperthyroidism patients were treated with methimazole at a starting dose of 30 mg daily, and ophthalmopathy patients were treated with high-dose intravenous methylprednisolone. The study also compared thyroid tissue and blood T-cell repertoires from about six Graves' hyperthyroidism patients. The 100 discovery patients were divided at random into training and test sets in a 7:3 ratio.

The TCR beta CDR3 regions were amplified from the RNA transcripts. The TCR CDR3 was subjected to a first round of RT-PCR using the HTBI primer set and the Qiagen OneStep RT-PCR kit. A second multiplex PCR round built the libraries, followed by size selection and purification. Sequencing of the libraries was done on an Illumina HiSeq2000 using paired-end 100 bp reads. Per the original workflow: Raw data were processed with SOAPnuke, discarding reads with adapters, uncalled bases, mean Phred below 15, or no exact constant-primer or identifier match. High-quality paired reads were merged using COPE v1.2.5, and each unique nucleotide sequence was defined as a clonotype. Clonotypes were aligned to IMGT TRBV, TRBD and TRBJ reference segments using MiTCR v1.1. The analysis was restricted to V-J combinations with a frequency above 0.0001, which together covered 99% to 99.2% of the repertoires. A TCS score was defined as the ratio of F50 (clonal expansion) to E x V (chaos), with BLOSUM62-based TCRdist applied between CDR3 peptides within each V-J. Welch's t-statistics and random forest reduced several hundred V-J features to 10 to 15, which were used in a naive Bayes classifier (R e1071). The public reads were reprocessed in TCRdb via fastp at Q25 and MiXCR, keeping in-frame beta chains. Rows matching on CDR3 protein sequence are summarized as one entry with the most common DNA and genes. TCRdb, rather than the study authors, made the V and J calls. This sample has more than 300,000 distinct CDR3 sequences in its table, and less than 20% of those were observed once. In total, the top ten clones hold over 35% of the sample.

General conclusions and limits of the study: In validation, progression to ophthalmopathy was predicted by the model with nearly 71% sensitivity and just over 72% specificity, a median of roughly 6 months before onset. In cross-validation, a model built on a 13 V-J signature told ophthalmopathy apart from stable hyperthyroidism with under 90% sensitivity and about 81% specificity, and in testing the same model reached 80%/75%. Most expanded thyroid clonotypes (frequency above 0.001) were also found in blood, which suggests that blood repertoires may mirror thyroid immune responses. Sample size was not statistically predetermined, and investigators were not blinded to group allocation.

This clonotype was counted many times. The clone's antigen remains unknown. No qualities accompany the bases; no much larger clone lies one base away. Ophthalmopathy patients had moderately to severely active disease, Clinical Activity Score of at least 3, NOSPECS grade of at least 4, and duration under 3 months. Any patient with an uncontrolled infection, another autoimmune disease, pregnancy or lactation was excluded. Diagnoses relied on clinical symptoms, serum thyroxine and TRAb, thyroid ultrasound and orbital computed tomography. PBMCs were isolated from roughly 10 ml of fresh peripheral blood by Ficoll-Paque density gradient centrifugation. Total RNA was extracted with Trizol reagent, and quality was checked on an Agilent 2100 Bioanalyzer. V is pared back by 3 bases and J by 3 bases, with 2 bases lying between the germline termini. The germline V gene supplies CDR1 KGHSH and CDR2 LQKENI. Counted from cysteine to phenylalanine, this CDR3 has 11 amino acids. Of the read, only the CDR3 DNA is kept; its 33 bases are in frame from base 1.

The sequence joins TRBV18 to TRBJ2-5; too little of a D gene remains to name it. The TCR comes from a man between 18 and 29 years old with Graves' ophthalmopathy. The sequenced sample consisted of blood. CDR3 protein: CASSPKETQYF. The DNA is as follows: TGTGCCAGCTCACCCAAAGAGACCCAGTACTTC.